This passage covers 4 T cell receptor beta chains from one sample sequenced in a study of T cell repertoires in cytomegalovirus infection. TCRdb reanalysed the reads using MiXCR and keeps one entry per CDR3 protein. In the table there are about 130,000 distinct CDR3 sequences, roughly a quarter of which are singletons. Their recognized antigens are unknown. Sequencing was performed on PBMCs, sequenced either directly or after in vitro stimulation (not recorded which). Receptor source: a human donor in good health (CMV status not recorded). Some clones in this sample may be carry-over from other donors' samples.

This clonotype turned up a few times. This chain uses TRBV4-3 with TRBJ1-1, with 7 nucleotides matching TRBD1. The CDR3 has 15 residues. The germline V gene has CDR1 LGHNA and CDR2 YSLEER. J gave up 4 bases and V 0 bases, and 5 bases lay outside the gene matches. In nucleotides, the CDR3 is TGCGCCAGCAGCCAAGAGCCAGGGGGGTTCACTGAAGCTTTCTTT. As protein: CASSQEPGGFTEAFF.

This clonotype has a count of ten or more. The J gene is TRBJ1-2, the V gene TRBV28; D not resolved. Trimming took off 5 bases at V and 1 base at J, with 17 bases between the two ends. The CDR3 is 16 residues long. CDR1 is MDHEN, CDR2 SYDVKM, per germline. CDR3 in amino acids: CASSPALSIHNYGYTF. In DNA form, the CDR3 reads TGTGCCAGCAGTCCAGCCCTATCGATACATAACTATGGCTACACCTTC.

The rearrangement joins TRBV27 to TRBJ2-7; 7 nucleotides align to TRBD2. The CDR3 totals 12 residues. The V segment lost 8 bases and the J segment 5 bases; nucleotides outside the gene matches: 6. Germline V gene sequence: CDR1 MNHEY, CDR2 SMNVEV (reference sequence). CDR3 sequence (DNA): TGTGCCAGCGGGGGGGGGAACCACGAGCAGTACTTC. Encoded protein: CASGGGNHEQYF.

CDR3 sequence: CASSSPGGRAIEQFF. CDR3 DNA: TGTGCCAGCAGTTCCCCCGGCGGGAGGGCCATTGAGCAGTTCTTC. The chain links TRBV6-2 or TRBV6-3 to TRBJ2-1; TRBD2 aligns across 9 bases. The germline gives CDR1 MNHEY, CDR2 SVGEGT. This CDR3 is 15 amino acids long. J lost 9 bases, V lost 4 bases, and 10 bases had no gene match.